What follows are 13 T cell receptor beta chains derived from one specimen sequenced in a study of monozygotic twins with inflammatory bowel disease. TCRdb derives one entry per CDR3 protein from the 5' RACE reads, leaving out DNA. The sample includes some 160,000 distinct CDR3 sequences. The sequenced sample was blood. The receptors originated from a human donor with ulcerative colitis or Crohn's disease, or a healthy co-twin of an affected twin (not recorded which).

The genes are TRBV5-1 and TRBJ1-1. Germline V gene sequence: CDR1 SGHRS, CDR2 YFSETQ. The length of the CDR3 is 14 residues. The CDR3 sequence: CASSSGRLNTEAFF.

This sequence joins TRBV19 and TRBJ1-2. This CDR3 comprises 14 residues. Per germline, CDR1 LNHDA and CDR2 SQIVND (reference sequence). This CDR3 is CASMRDGANYGYTF.

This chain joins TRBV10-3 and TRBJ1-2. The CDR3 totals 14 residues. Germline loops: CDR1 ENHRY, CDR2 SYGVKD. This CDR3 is CAISESGALYGYTF.

Here the CDR3 reads CSAVGERPQHF. The chain links TRBV20-1 to TRBJ1-5. The CDR3 sequence is 11 residues long. Germline V gene sequence: CDR1 DFQATT, CDR2 SNEGSKA (reference sequence).

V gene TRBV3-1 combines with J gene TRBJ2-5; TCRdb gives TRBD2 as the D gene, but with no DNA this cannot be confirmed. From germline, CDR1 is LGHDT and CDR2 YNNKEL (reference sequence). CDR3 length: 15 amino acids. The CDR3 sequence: CASSPMAGVLETQYF.

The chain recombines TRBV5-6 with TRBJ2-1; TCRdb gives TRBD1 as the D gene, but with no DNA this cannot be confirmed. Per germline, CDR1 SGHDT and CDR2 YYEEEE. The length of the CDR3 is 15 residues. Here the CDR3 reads CASRLGTKAYNEQFF.

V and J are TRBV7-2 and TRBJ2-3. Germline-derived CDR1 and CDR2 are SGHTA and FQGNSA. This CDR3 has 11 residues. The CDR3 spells CASRASDTQYF.

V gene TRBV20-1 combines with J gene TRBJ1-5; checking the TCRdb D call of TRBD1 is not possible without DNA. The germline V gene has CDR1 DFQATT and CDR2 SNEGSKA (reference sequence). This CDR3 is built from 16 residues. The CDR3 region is CSARVRGVDSNQPQHF.

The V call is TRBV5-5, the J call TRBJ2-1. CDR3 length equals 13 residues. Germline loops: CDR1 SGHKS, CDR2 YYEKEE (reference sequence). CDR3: CASRGGADNEQFF.

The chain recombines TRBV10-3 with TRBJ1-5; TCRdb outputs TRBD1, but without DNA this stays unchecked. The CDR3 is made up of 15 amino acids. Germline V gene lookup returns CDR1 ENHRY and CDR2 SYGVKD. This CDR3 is CAISAAGQGDQPQHF.

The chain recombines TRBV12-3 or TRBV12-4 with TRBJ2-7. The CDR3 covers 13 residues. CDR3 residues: CASTQGISYEQYF.

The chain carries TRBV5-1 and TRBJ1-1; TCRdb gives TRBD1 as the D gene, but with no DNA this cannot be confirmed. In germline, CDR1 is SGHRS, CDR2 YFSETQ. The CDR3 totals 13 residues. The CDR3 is CASRVRGNTEAFF.

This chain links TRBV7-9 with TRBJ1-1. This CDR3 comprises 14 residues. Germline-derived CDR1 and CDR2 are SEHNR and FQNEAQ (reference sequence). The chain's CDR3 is CASSLAGPATEAFF. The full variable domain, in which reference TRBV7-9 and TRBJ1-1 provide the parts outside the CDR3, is DTGVSQNPRHKITKRGQNVTFRCDPISEHNRLYWYRQTLGQGPEFLTYFQNEAQLEKSRLLSDRFSAERPKGSFSTLEIQRTEQGDSAMYLCASSLAGPATEAFFGQGTRLTVV.